This T cell receptor (beta chain) was sequenced in a study of metastatic and nonmetastatic thyroid tumors. Using MiXCR, TCRdb re-called clones from the PCR reads. The data show 25,000 to 30,000 clones, about 15% seen once. No treatment of any kind had been given to any patient before thyroid surgery. This clone was seen at least ten times. This CDR3 spans 12 amino acids. Trimming stripped 6 bases from V and 0 bases from J, with 5 bases between. Germline V gene data show CDR1 as MDHEN and CDR2 as SYDVKM. This clonotype was sampled from a male donor with papillary thyroid cancer or a benign thyroid nodule (not recorded which). Some clones in this sample may be carry-over from other donors' samples. This chain connects TRBV28 to TRBJ1-2; no definite D call. What was sequenced was blood. The CDR3 bases are TGTGCCAGCAGGGGCACTAACTATGGCTACACCTTC. Translation gives CASRGTNYGYTF.